This T cell receptor beta chain was sequenced during a study of blood T cell repertoires in COVID-19. Overall study: Spain, Italy and the United States supplied samples that represented acute and convalescent COVID-19. PBMCs, B-cell-depleted T cells, or T cells provided the cDNA or gDNA that made up the material.

In germline, CDR1 is SGHAT, CDR2 FQNNGV. Deletions cut 2 bases from V and 5 bases from J, with 12 bases between. CDR3 length equals 14 residues. Study processing details: The assay estimated nucleated cells by amplifying reference gene primers. The repertoire was sequenced with immunoSEQ multiplex PCR; TCRdb's copy has only in-frame clones and lacks some. The V and J calls and clone size are taken from that table; D and trimming were inferred from the DNA. The table shows over 80,000 clones, with about four fifths occurring only once. The sequence was collected from a woman aged 80 or over with active or convalescent COVID-19. This chain uses TRBV11-2 with TRBJ2-5, with unresolved D. Sequencing used peripheral blood. DNA of the CDR3: TGTGCCAGCAGCTTAAACCCGAATGAGGAGACCCAGTACTTC. Translating gives CASSLNPNEETQYF. Combining the CDR3 with reference TRBV11-2 and TRBJ2-5 gives the whole variable domain EAGVAQSPRYKIIEKRQSVAFWCNPISGHATLYWYQQILGQGPKLLIQFQNNGVVDDSQLPKDRFSAERLKGVDSTLKIQPAKLEDSAVYLCASSLNPNEETQYFGPGTRLLVL.